The present T cell receptor (beta chain) was sequenced within a study of shared T cell receptors in the human thymus. The CDR3 runs 15 residues. Germline-derived CDR1 and CDR2 are SNHLY and FYNNEI. V lost 4 bases and J lost 1, with 11 bases in between. The data were produced by immunoSEQ multiplex PCR, yet TCRdb's version contains in-frame clones alone and is incomplete. The table shows hundreds of thousands of clones, with 70% to 80% occurring only once. These same data were also listed under a study on human thymus T cells. That source adds: Among the donors, all were healthy Finnish infants having corrective surgery for congenital heart defects. It was from resections taken during corrective heart surgery that the thymus tissue came. Thymic and blood repertoires seemed to favor certain V and J genes. Related work found strong thymic repertoire overlap between unrelated individuals.

The chain couples TRBV2 to TRBJ2-1; tentatively, D is TRBD1 (6 bases). This TCR came from a boy less than two years old with a congenital heart defect. Specimen: thymocytes. The CDR3 protein is CASSGATGSYNEQFF. Here the CDR3 DNA reads TGTGCCAGCAGTGGCGCGACAGGTTCCTACAATGAGCAGTTCTTC.